This TCR beta chain originates from a study of blood T cell repertoires in COVID-19. Study context: From the United States, Italy and Spain came samples of acute and convalescent COVID-19. PBMCs, B-cell-depleted T cells, or T cells provided the cDNA or gDNA that made up the material.

Methods used by the authors: Nucleated cell number was recorded as an estimate derived from reference gene primer amplification. Method: immunoSEQ multiplex PCR; TCRdb's copy keeps in-frame clones and lacks some. That table supplies the V and J calls and clone size; D and trimming were determined from the DNA. The data contain roughly 460,000 clones, roughly 90% of them seen just once; the ten biggest clones take up less than 0.95%. J gave up 5 bases and V 0 bases, and 11 bases lay outside the gene matches. This CDR3 comprises 18 residues. CDR1 and CDR2 from the germline V gene are SGHTA and FQGNSA. Material for sequencing was peripheral blood. This TCR was sampled from a man between 18 and 29 years old with COVID-19, enrolled during active disease. This rearrangement joins TRBV7-2 to TRBJ2-3; 10 positions match TRBD2. In DNA form, the CDR3 reads TGTGCCAGCAGCTTAGCGTTAATAGCGGGGGGCGGTTTAGATACGCAGTATTTT. The encoded protein is CASSLALIAGGGLDTQYF.